This T cell receptor beta chain was observed in a study of blood T cell repertoires in COVID-19. This clone has a count of ten or more. The CDR3 spans 14 residues. Germline CDR1 SGHAT, CDR2 FQDESV (reference sequence). The ends lost 7 bases at V and 7 bases at J; junction bases unmatched: 7. Here immunoSEQ multiplex PCR was the method, and the copy in TCRdb shows in-frame clones only, minus some. Of some 88,000 clones in the sample, less than 90% were seen once. The V call is TRBV11-1, the J call TRBJ2-1, with 10 bases fitting TRBD1. The sequenced sample consisted of peripheral blood. The sequence derives from a man aged 55-75 years with acute or convalescent COVID-19. The CDR3, as DNA: TGTGCCAGCACGGGACAGGGGTCTGGAAATGAGCAGTTCTTC. Translating gives CASTGQGSGNEQFF.